The 5 T cell receptor beta chains given below trace back to one sample, sequenced in a study of T cell responses to AZD1222 COVID-19 vaccine. Produced via immunoSEQ multiplex PCR; TCRdb's table is partial and in-frame only. The sample holds 150,000 to 200,000 clones, about nine tenths seen once. The sequences come from peripheral blood, collected 28 days after the second AZD1222 dose. The source is an adult who received the AZD1222 COVID-19 vaccine.

The chain uses TRBV6-1 and TRBJ2-7; maybe TRBD2 (6 bases). The germline V gene has CDR1 MNHNS and CDR2 SASEGT. Deletions cut 2 bases from V and 5 bases from J, with 19 bases between. CDR3 size: 16 residues. The CDR3 spells CASSESPGRGSDEQYF. The CDR3 DNA is TGTGCCAGCAGTGAATCCCCGGGACGGGGGTCTGACGAGCAGTACTTC.

This chain links TRBV6-4 with TRBJ2-2; the match to TRBD1 covers 10 bases. The CDR3 is made up of 14 amino acids. V shed 7 bases, J shed 5 bases, and the junction held 4 bases outside the gene matches. The germline V gene has CDR1 MRHNA and CDR2 SNTAGT. Here the CDR3 reads CASTPGQGTGELFF. DNA for the CDR3: TGTGCCAGCACACCGGGACAGGGGACCGGGGAGCTGTTTTTT.

This chain links TRBV6-2 or TRBV6-3 with TRBJ1-1; no reliable D call. There are 13 residues in the CDR3. Trimming took 3 bases from V and 2 from J, leaving 7 bases between them. The germline V gene has CDR1 MNHEY and CDR2 SVGEGT. The CDR3 DNA is TGTGCCAGCAGTTATAGTTACAACACTGAAGCTTTCTTT. Translation: CASSYSYNTEAFF.

This chain uses TRBV6-5 with TRBJ2-7, with 10 bases fitting TRBD2. Trimming at V came to 2 bases and at J to 6 bases, leaving 1 base not matched to a gene. From germline, CDR1 is MNHEY and CDR2 SVGAGI. The CDR3 is 13 amino acids. The CDR3 region has the DNA TGTGCCAGCAGTTACGGACTAGCGGCCGAGCAGTACTTC. It translates to CASSYGLAAEQYF.

The chain carries TRBV7-2 and TRBJ1-6; no clear D. The CDR3 consists of 15 residues. The germline V gene encodes CDR1 SGHTA and CDR2 FQGNSA. Trimming cost V 0 bases and J 9 bases, with 12 bases left between them. Here the CDR3 DNA reads TGTGCCAGCAGCTTAGCTGACGGTGGGGTTTCACCCCTCCACTTT. It codes for CASSLADGGVSPLHF. Filled out from reference TRBV7-2 and TRBJ1-6, the complete variable domain reads GAGVSQSPSNKVTEKGKDVELRCDPISGHTALYWYRQSLGQGLEFLIYFQGNSAPDKSGLPSDRFSAERTGGSVSTLTIQRTQQEDSAVYLCASSLADGGVSPLHFGNGTRLTVT.